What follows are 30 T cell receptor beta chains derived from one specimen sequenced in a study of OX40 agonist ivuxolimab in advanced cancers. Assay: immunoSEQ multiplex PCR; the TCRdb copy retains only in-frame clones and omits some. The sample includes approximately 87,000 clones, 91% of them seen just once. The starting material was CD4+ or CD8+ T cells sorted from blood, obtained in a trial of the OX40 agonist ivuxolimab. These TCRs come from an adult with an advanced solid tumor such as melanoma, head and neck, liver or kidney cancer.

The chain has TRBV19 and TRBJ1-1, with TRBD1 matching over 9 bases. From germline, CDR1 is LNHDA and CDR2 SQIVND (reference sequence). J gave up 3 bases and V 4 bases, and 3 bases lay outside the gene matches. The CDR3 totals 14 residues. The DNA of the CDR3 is TGTGCCAGTAGTACCCGACAGGGGGACACTGAAGCTTTCTTT. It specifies CASSTRQGDTEAFF.

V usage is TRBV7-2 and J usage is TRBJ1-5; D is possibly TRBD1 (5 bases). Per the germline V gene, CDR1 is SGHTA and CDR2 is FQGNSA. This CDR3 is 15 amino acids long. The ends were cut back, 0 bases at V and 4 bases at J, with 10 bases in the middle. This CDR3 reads CASSLAWDGNQPQHF. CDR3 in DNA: TGTGCCAGCAGCTTAGCATGGGACGGTAATCAGCCCCAGCATTTT.

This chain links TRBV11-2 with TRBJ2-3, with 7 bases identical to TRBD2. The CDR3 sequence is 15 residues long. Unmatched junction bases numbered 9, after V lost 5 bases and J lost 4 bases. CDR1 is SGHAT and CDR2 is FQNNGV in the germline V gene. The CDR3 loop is CASSPLRGKSDTQYF. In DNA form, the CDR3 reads TGTGCCAGCAGCCCCCTGCGGGGGAAGTCAGATACGCAGTATTTT.

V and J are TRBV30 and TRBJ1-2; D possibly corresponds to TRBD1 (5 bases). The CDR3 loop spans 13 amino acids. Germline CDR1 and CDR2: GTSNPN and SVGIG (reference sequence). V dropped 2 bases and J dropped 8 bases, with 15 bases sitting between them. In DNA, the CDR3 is TGTGCCTGGAGTAAGGGGCGTGCTTACGGCTACACCTTC. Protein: CAWSKGRAYGYTF.

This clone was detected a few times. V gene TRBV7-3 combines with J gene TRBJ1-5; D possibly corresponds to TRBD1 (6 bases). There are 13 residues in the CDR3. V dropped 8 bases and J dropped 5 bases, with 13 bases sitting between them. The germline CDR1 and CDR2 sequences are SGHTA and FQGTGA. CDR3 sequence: CASAQGGDQPQHF. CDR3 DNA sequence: TGTGCCAGCGCACAGGGCGGGGATCAGCCCCAGCATTTT. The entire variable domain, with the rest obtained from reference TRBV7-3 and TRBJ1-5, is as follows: GAGVSQTPSNKVTEKGKYVELRCDPISGHTALYWYRQSLGQGPEFLIYFQGTGAADDSGLPNDRFFAVRPEGSVSTLKIQRTERGDSAVYLCASAQGGDQPQHFGDGTRLSIL.

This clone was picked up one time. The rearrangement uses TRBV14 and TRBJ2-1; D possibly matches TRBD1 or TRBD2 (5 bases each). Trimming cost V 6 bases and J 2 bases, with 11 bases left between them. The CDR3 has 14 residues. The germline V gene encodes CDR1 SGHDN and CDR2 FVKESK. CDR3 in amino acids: CASRGTETYNEQFF. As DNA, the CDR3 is TGTGCCAGCAGAGGGACGGAGACCTACAATGAGCAGTTCTTC.

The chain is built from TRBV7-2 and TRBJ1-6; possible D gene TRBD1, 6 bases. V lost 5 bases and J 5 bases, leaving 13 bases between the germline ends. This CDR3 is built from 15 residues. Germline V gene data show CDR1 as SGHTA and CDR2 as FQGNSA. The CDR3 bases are TGTGCCAGCAGCGCTAACCAGGGGAATAATTCACCCCTCCACTTT. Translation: CASSANQGNNSPLHF.

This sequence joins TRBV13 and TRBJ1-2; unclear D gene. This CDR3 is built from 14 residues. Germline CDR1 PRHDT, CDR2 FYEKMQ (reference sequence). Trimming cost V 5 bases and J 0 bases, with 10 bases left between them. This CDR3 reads CASSAGLANYGYTF. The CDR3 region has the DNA TGTGCCAGCAGCGCCGGGTTAGCTAACTATGGCTACACCTTC.

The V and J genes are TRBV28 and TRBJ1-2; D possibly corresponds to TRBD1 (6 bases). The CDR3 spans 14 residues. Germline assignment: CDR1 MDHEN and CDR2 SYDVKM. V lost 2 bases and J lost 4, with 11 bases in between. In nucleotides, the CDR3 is TGTGCCAGCAGTTTAAGGCAGGGGACCTATGGCTACACCTTC. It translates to CASSLRQGTYGYTF.

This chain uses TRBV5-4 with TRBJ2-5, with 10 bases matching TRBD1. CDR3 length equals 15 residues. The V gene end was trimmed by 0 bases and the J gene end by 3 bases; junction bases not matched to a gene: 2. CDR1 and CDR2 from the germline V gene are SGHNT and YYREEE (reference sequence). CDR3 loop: CASSLGGTGEETQYF. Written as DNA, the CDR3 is TGTGCCAGCAGCTTGGGCGGGACAGGGGAAGAGACCCAGTACTTC.

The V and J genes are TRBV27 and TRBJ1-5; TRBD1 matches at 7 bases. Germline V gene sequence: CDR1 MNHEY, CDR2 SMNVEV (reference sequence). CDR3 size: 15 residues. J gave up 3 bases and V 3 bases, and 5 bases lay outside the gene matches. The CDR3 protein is CASSFSGQNNQPQHF. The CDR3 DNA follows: TGTGCCAGCAGTTTCTCGGGACAGAACAATCAGCCCCAGCATTTT.

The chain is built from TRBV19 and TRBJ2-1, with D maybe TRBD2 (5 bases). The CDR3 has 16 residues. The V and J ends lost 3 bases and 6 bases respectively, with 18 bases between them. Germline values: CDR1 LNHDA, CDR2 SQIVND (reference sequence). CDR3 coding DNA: TGTGCCAGTAGTATCTGGCTCACCGGACTTTTCAATGAGCAGTTCTTC. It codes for CASSIWLTGLFNEQFF.

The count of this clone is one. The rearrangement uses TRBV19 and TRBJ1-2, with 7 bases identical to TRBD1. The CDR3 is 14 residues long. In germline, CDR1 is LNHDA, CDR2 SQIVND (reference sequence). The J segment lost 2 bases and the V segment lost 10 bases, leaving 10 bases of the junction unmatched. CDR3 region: CATCRDSSNYGYTF. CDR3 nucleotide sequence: TGTGCCACTTGCCGGGACAGTTCGAACTATGGCTACACCTTC.

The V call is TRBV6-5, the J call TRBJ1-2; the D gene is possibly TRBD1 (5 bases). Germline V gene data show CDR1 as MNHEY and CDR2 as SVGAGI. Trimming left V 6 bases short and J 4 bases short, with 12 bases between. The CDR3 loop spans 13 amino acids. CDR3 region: CASSFTGSYGYTF. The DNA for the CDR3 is TGTGCCAGCAGCTTTACAGGTAGCTATGGCTACACCTTC.

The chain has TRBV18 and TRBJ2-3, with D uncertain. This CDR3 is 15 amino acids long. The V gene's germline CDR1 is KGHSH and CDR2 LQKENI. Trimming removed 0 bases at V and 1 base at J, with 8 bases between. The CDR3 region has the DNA TGTGCCAGCTCACCACCGGCTCAGGGCACAGATACGCAGTATTTT. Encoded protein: CASSPPAQGTDTQYF.

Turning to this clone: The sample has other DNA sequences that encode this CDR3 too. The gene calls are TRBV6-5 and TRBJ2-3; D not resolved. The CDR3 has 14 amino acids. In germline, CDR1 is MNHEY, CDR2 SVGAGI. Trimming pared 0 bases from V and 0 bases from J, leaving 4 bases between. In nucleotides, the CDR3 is TGTGCCAGCAGTTACTCGGGTAGCACAGATACGCAGTATTTT. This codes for CASSYSGSTDTQYF.

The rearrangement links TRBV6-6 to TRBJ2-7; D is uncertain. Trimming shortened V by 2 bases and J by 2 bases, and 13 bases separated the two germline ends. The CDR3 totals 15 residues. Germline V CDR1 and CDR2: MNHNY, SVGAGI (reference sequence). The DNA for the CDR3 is TGTGCCAGCAGTTACCCTCGGAGTTTCCCCTACGAGCAGTACTTC. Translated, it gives CASSYPRSFPYEQYF.

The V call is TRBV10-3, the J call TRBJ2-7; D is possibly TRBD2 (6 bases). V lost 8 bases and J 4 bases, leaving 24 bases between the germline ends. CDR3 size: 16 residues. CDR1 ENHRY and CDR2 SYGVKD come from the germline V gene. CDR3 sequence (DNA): TGTGCCATCTCTGGACGGGGGACTCAAAGAGGATACGAGCAGTACTTC. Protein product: CAISGRGTQRGYEQYF.

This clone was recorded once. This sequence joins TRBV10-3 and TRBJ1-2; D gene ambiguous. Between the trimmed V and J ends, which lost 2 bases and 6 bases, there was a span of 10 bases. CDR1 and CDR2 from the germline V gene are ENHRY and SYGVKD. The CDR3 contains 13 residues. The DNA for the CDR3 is TGTGCCATCAGTGAGAGGGAGTGGGATGGCTACACCTTC. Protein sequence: CAISEREWDGYTF.

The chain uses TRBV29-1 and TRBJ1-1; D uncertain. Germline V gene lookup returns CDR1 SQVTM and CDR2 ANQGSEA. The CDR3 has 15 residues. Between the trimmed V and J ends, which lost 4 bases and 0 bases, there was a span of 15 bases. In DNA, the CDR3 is TGCAGCGTTGTTAAGGTGGGGAACATGAACACTGAAGCTTTCTTT. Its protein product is CSVVKVGNMNTEAFF.

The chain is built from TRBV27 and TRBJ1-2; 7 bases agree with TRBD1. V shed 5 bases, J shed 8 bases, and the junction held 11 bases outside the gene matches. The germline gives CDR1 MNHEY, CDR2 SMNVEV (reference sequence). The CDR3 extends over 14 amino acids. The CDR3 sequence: CASSPQPQGTGYTF. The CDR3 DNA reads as TGTGCCAGCAGTCCCCAACCACAGGGGACAGGCTACACCTTC.

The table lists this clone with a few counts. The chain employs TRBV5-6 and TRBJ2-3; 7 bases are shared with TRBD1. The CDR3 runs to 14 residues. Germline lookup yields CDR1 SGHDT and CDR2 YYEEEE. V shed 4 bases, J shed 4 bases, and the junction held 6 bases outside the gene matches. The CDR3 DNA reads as TGTGCCAGCAGCCCTGAGCAGGGGGCAGATACGCAGTATTTT. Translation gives CASSPEQGADTQYF.

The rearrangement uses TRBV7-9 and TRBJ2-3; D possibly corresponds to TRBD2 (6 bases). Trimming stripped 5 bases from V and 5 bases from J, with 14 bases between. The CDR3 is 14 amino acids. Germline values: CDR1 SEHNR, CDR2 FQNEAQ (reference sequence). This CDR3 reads CASSQGGREDTQYF. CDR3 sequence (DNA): TGTGCCAGCAGCCAAGGAGGGAGAGAAGATACGCAGTATTTT.

CDR3 protein: CASSLTSGRAVNEQFF. The CDR3 nucleotides read TGTGCCAGCAGCTTAACCAGCGGGAGGGCCGTCAATGAGCAGTTCTTC. V usage is TRBV7-3 and J usage is TRBJ2-1, with 10 nucleotides matching TRBD2. The V segment lost 0 bases and the J segment 6 bases; nucleotides outside the gene matches: 5. The CDR3 is made up of 16 amino acids. Germline assignment: CDR1 SGHTA and CDR2 FQGTGA. Together with reference TRBV7-3 and TRBJ2-1, the CDR3 gives the full variable domain: GAGVSQTPSNKVTEKGKYVELRCDPISGHTALYWYRQSLGQGPEFLIYFQGTGAADDSGLPNDRFFAVRPEGSVSTLKIQRTERGDSAVYLCASSLTSGRAVNEQFFGPGTRLTVL.

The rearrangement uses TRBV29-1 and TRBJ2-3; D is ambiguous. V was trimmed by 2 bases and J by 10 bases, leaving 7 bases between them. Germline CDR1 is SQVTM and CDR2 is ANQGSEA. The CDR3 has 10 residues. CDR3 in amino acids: CSVERSAQYF. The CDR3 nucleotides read TGCAGCGTTGAAAGGTCGGCGCAGTATTTT.

CDR3 nucleotides: TGTGCCAGCAGCCGAGACAGCACAAACACTGAAGCTTTCTTT. This encodes CASSRDSTNTEAFF. V gene TRBV11-3 combines with J gene TRBJ1-1, with D tentatively TRBD1 (5 bases). The germline V gene has CDR1 SGHNT and CDR2 YENEEA. The CDR3 spans 14 residues. V was shortened by 5 bases and J by 2 bases, with 12 bases between the two germline ends. The full variable domain, with the rest looked up from reference TRBV11-3 and TRBJ1-1, is EAGVVQSPRYKIIEKKQPVAFWCNPISGHNTLYWYLQNLGQGPELLIRYENEEAVDDSQLPKDRFSAERLKGVDSTLKIQPAELGDSAVYLCASSRDSTNTEAFFGQGTRLTVV.

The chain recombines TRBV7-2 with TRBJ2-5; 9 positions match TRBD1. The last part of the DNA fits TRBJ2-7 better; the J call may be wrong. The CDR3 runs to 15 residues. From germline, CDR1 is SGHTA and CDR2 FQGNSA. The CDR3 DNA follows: TGTGCCAGCAGCCAACGGACAGGGGAGAGGAACGAGCAGTACTTC. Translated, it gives CASSQRTGERNEQYF.

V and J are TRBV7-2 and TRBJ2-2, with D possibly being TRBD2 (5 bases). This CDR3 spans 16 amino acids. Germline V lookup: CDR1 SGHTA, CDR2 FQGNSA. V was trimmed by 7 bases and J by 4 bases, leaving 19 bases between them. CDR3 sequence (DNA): TGTGCCAGCATCAAGACTCCCCGGGCGGGCACCGGGGAGCTGTTTTTT. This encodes CASIKTPRAGTGELFF.

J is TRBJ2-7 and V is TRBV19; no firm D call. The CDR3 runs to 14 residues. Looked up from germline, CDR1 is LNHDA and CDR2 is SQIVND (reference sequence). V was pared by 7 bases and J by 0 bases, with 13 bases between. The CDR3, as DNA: TGTGCCAGTACCCAAGGCGGCAGCTCCTACGAGCAGTACTTC. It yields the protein CASTQGGSSYEQYF.

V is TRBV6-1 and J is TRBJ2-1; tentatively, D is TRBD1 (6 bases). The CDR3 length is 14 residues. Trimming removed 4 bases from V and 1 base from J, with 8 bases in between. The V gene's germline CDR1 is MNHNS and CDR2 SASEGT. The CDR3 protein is CASSVDRSYNEQFF. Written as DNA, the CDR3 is TGTGCCAGCAGTGTGGACAGATCCTACAATGAGCAGTTCTTC.